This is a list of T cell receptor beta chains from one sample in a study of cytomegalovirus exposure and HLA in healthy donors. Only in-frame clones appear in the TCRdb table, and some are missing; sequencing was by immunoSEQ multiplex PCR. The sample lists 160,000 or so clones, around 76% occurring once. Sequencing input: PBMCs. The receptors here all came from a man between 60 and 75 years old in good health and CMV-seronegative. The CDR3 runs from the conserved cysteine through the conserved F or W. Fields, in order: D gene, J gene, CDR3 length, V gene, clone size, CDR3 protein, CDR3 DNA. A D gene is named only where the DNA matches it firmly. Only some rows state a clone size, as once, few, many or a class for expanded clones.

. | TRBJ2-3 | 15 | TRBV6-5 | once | CASSYSWQGQDTQYF | TGTGCCAGCAGTTACTCCTGGCAGGGACAAGATACGCAGTATTTT
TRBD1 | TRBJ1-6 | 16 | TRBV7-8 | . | CASSLRQGPDNSPLHF | TGTGCCAGCAGCTTAAGACAGGGTCCAGATAATTCACCCCTCCACTTT
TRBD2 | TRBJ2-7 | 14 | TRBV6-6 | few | CASSTGGGTYEQYF | TGTGCCAGCAGTACTGGGGGGGGGACCTACGAGCAGTACTTC
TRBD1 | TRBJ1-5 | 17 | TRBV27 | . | CASSLNRGQGPNQPQHF | TGTGCCAGCAGTCTTAACAGGGGGCAGGGCCCTAATCAGCCCCAGCATTTT
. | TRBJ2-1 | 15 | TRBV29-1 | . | CSVDLTGGSYNEQFF | TGCAGCGTTGATTTGACAGGCGGCTCCTACAATGAGCAGTTCTTC
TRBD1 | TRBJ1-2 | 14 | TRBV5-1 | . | CASSLGQANYGYTF | TGCGCCAGCAGCCTAGGACAGGCGAACTATGGCTACACCTTC
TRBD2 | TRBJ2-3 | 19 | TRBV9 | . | CASSQNPTLAGGRTDTQYF | TGTGCCAGCAGCCAAAACCCTACGCTAGCGGGGGGACGCACAGATACGCAGTATTTT
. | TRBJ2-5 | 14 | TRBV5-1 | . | CASRSGGGAETQYF | TGCGCCAGCAGATCGGGCGGAGGGGCCGAGACCCAGTACTTC
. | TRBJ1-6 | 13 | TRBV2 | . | CASQTDPRIPLHF | TGTGCCAGCCAGACAGACCCGCGAATTCCCCTCCACTTT
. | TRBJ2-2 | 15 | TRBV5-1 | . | CASSLALSNTGELFF | TGCGCCAGCAGCTTGGCGTTATCTAACACCGGGGAGCTGTTTTTT
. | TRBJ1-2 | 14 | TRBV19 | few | CASRDTVFNYGYTF | TGTGCCAGCCGGGACACTGTCTTTAACTATGGCTACACCTTC
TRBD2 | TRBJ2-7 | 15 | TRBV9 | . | CASSETSGVTYEQYF | TGTGCCAGCAGCGAGACTAGCGGGGTGACCTACGAGCAGTACTTC
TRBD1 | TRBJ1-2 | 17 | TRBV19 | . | CASSPRARGTAYRGYTF | TGTGCCAGTAGTCCCCGAGCCCGGGGGACAGCTTACCGTGGCTACACCTTC
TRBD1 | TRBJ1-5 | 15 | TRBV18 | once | CASSPGQGRGQPQHF | TGTGCCAGCTCACCCGGACAGGGCAGAGGTCAGCCCCAGCATTTT
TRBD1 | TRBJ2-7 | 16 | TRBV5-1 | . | CASSPLPGQGAYEQYF | TGCGCCAGCAGCCCCCTTCCAGGACAGGGCGCCTACGAGCAGTACTTC
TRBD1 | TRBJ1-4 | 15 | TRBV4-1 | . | CASSQETGEDEKLFF | TGCGCCAGCAGCCAGGAGACAGGGGAAGACGAAAAACTGTTTTTT